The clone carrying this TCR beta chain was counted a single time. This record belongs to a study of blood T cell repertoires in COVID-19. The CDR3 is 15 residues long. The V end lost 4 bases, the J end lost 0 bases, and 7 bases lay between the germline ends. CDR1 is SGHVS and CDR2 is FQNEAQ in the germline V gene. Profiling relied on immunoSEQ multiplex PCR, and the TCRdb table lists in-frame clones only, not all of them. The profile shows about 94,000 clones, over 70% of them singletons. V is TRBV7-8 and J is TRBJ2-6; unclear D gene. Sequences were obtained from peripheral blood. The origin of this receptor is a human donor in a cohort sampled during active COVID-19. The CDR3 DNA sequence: TGTGCCAGCAGCTCCCAGTCCTCTGGGGCCAACGTCCTGACTTTC. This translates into CASSSQSSGANVLTF. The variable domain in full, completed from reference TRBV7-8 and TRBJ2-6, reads GAGVSQSPRYKVAKRGQDVALRCDPISGHVSLFWYQQALGQGPEFLTYFQNEAQLDKSGLPSDRFFAERPEGSVSTLKIQRTQQEDSAVYLCASSSQSSGANVLTFGAGSRLTVL.